Listed below are T cell receptor beta chains from one sample, sequenced in a study of memory CD4+ T cells and cytomegalovirus serostatus. The protocol was immunoSEQ multiplex PCR, while the TCRdb copy is restricted to in-frame clones and leaves out a portion. The sample includes about 44,000 clones, over 65% of them seen just once. The sequencing input was memory CD4+ T cells from blood. The receptor set was obtained from an adult in good health and CMV-seronegative. Each CDR3 is given with its conserved first and last residue. The D gene is left open where the match is weak. Clone size is shown for a subset of rows, as once, few, many or a class of expanded clone.

abundance: -
d_gene: -
v_gene: TRBV30
j_gene: TRBJ1-6
CDR3aa: CAWSAGGPSYNSPLHF
CDR3nt: TGTGCCTGGAGTGCGGGCGGGCCCTCCTATAATTCACCCCTCCACTTT

abundance: -
d_gene: -
v_gene: TRBV28
j_gene: TRBJ2-5
CDR3aa: CASSQPPETQYF
CDR3nt: TGTGCCAGCAGCCAACCCCCGGAGACCCAGTACTTC

abundance: -
d_gene: -
v_gene: TRBV7-9
j_gene: TRBJ2-2
CDR3aa: CASSSSAGELFF
CDR3nt: TGTGCCAGCAGTTCTAGTGCCGGGGAGCTGTTTTTT

abundance: -
d_gene: -
v_gene: TRBV11-1
j_gene: TRBJ1-1
CDR3aa: CASSLGRGSTEAFF
CDR3nt: TGTGCCAGCAGCTTAGGACGGGGAAGCACTGAAGCTTTCTTT

abundance: -
d_gene: -
v_gene: TRBV18
j_gene: TRBJ1-5
CDR3aa: CASSRRSENQPQHF
CDR3nt: TGTGCCAGCTCACGGAGGTCGGAAAATCAGCCCCAGCATTTT

abundance: -
d_gene: -
v_gene: TRBV2
j_gene: TRBJ1-4
CDR3aa: CASRKGLGTNEKLFF
CDR3nt: TGTGCCAGCAGGAAGGGACTTGGAACTAATGAAAAACTGTTTTTT

abundance: once
d_gene: TRBD2
v_gene: TRBV7-9
j_gene: TRBJ2-2
CDR3aa: CASSLDSPGGGAAGELFF
CDR3nt: TGTGCCAGCAGCTTAGATTCCCCTGGCGGGGGGGCCGCCGGGGAGCTGTTTTTT

abundance: few
d_gene: TRBD1
v_gene: TRBV7-2
j_gene: TRBJ1-2
CDR3aa: CASSLDRGYGYTF
CDR3nt: TGTGCCAGCAGCCTTGACAGGGGATATGGCTACACCTTC

abundance: -
d_gene: -
v_gene: TRBV5-8
j_gene: TRBJ2-6
CDR3aa: CASSHRSLSDSGANVLTF
CDR3nt: TGTGCCAGCAGCCACCGGAGCTTGTCGGACTCTGGGGCCAACGTCCTGACTTTC

abundance: -
d_gene: -
v_gene: TRBV11-3
j_gene: TRBJ2-2
CDR3aa: CASSLSQPGELFF
CDR3nt: TGTGCCAGCAGCTTGAGTCAACCCGGGGAGCTGTTTTTT

abundance: -
d_gene: -
v_gene: TRBV30
j_gene: TRBJ1-2
CDR3aa: CAWRTRTANNYGYTF
CDR3nt: TGTGCCTGGAGGACACGGACAGCAAATAACTATGGCTACACCTTC

abundance: -
d_gene: -
v_gene: TRBV6-1
j_gene: TRBJ1-2
CDR3aa: CASSEGTANYGYTF
CDR3nt: TGTGCCAGCAGTGAAGGGACAGCTAACTATGGCTACACCTTC

abundance: -
d_gene: TRBD2
v_gene: TRBV10-3
j_gene: TRBJ2-1
CDR3aa: CAIKGTSGGLEQFF
CDR3nt: TGTGCCATCAAAGGGACTAGCGGGGGCCTTGAGCAGTTCTTC

abundance: -
d_gene: TRBD1
v_gene: TRBV19
j_gene: TRBJ1-4
CDR3aa: CASSMSTRGNEKLFF
CDR3nt: TGTGCCAGTAGTATGTCGACCAGGGGGAATGAAAAACTGTTTTTT

abundance: few
d_gene: TRBD1
v_gene: TRBV27
j_gene: TRBJ1-2
CDR3aa: CASSLSRQGALGNYGYTF
CDR3nt: TGTGCCAGCAGTTTATCGAGGCAGGGGGCGCTGGGTAACTATGGCTACACCTTC

abundance: once
d_gene: TRBD2
v_gene: TRBV5-1
j_gene: TRBJ2-5
CDR3aa: CASSLGGLAELQETQYF
CDR3nt: TGCGCCAGCAGCTTGGGGGGACTAGCGGAACTCCAAGAGACCCAGTACTTC

abundance: medium-sized
d_gene: -
v_gene: TRBV9
j_gene: TRBJ1-5
CDR3aa: CASSADLNQPQHF
CDR3nt: TGTGCCAGCAGCGCTGATCTAAATCAGCCCCAGCATTTT

abundance: -
d_gene: -
v_gene: TRBV7-3
j_gene: TRBJ1-5
CDR3aa: CASSLGKNQPQHF
CDR3nt: TGTGCCAGCAGCTTGGGGAAGAATCAGCCCCAGCATTTT

abundance: -
d_gene: TRBD1
v_gene: TRBV19
j_gene: TRBJ1-1
CDR3aa: CASSKTGAAEAFF
CDR3nt: TGTGCCAGTAGCAAAACAGGGGCGGCTGAAGCTTTCTTT

abundance: -
d_gene: TRBD2
v_gene: TRBV2
j_gene: TRBJ2-2
CDR3aa: CASRLSGGLTGELFF
CDR3nt: TGTGCCAGCAGGCTTAGCGGGGGTCTCACCGGGGAGCTGTTTTTT

abundance: few
d_gene: TRBD1
v_gene: TRBV6-5
j_gene: TRBJ1-2
CDR3aa: CASSRRDRAYGYTF
CDR3nt: TGTGCCAGCAGCCGCCGGGACAGGGCGTATGGCTACACCTTC

abundance: once
d_gene: TRBD1
v_gene: TRBV27
j_gene: TRBJ2-4
CDR3aa: CASSPQGALAKNIQYF
CDR3nt: TGTGCCAGCAGCCCACAGGGGGCTCTAGCCAAAAACATTCAGTACTTC

abundance: -
d_gene: TRBD1
v_gene: TRBV5-1
j_gene: TRBJ2-2
CDR3aa: CASSPGDRGNTGELFF
CDR3nt: TGCGCCAGCAGCCCCGGGGACAGGGGGAACACCGGGGAGCTGTTTTTT

abundance: -
d_gene: TRBD1
v_gene: TRBV11-1
j_gene: TRBJ1-3
CDR3aa: CASSHGTGNTIYF
CDR3nt: TGTGCCAGCAGCCACGGGACAGGGAACACCATATATTTT

abundance: -
d_gene: -
v_gene: TRBV6-5
j_gene: TRBJ2-5
CDR3aa: CASSYSGGGQETQYF
CDR3nt: TGTGCCAGCAGTTACTCCGGAGGGGGCCAAGAGACCCAGTACTTC

abundance: few
d_gene: TRBD2
v_gene: TRBV7-9
j_gene: TRBJ2-1
CDR3aa: CASSFSGAYNEQFF
CDR3nt: TGTGCCAGCAGCTTCAGCGGGGCCTACAATGAGCAGTTCTTC

abundance: once
d_gene: TRBD1
v_gene: TRBV5-1
j_gene: TRBJ1-4
CDR3aa: CASSTGTGGAGEKLFF
CDR3nt: TGCGCCAGCAGCACAGGAACAGGGGGCGCTGGTGAAAAACTGTTTTTT

abundance: once
d_gene: TRBD2
v_gene: TRBV27
j_gene: TRBJ2-5
CDR3aa: CASSLFAGLAGGPTKETQYF
CDR3nt: TGTGCCAGCAGTTTATTTGCGGGGCTAGCGGGGGGACCGACCAAAGAGACCCAGTACTTC

abundance: -
d_gene: -
v_gene: TRBV5-1
j_gene: TRBJ2-1
CDR3aa: CASATEDTINEQFF
CDR3nt: TGCGCCAGCGCGACGGAAGATACAATTAATGAGCAGTTCTTC

abundance: few
d_gene: -
v_gene: TRBV6-1
j_gene: TRBJ2-1
CDR3aa: CASSPTGTEQFF
CDR3nt: TGTGCCAGCAGTCCTACCGGGACAGAGCAGTTCTTC

abundance: -
d_gene: -
v_gene: TRBV5-1
j_gene: TRBJ1-6
CDR3aa: CASSLAQARNSPLHF
CDR3nt: TGCGCCAGCAGCTTGGCGCAGGCCCGGAATTCACCCCTCCACTTT

abundance: few
d_gene: TRBD1
v_gene: TRBV27
j_gene: TRBJ1-6
CDR3aa: CASSPGGLYNSPLHF
CDR3nt: TGTGCCAGCAGCCCAGGGGGGCTCTATAATTCACCCCTCCACTTT

abundance: -
d_gene: TRBD1
v_gene: TRBV6-1
j_gene: TRBJ1-5
CDR3aa: CASSREGTGGQPQHF
CDR3nt: TGTGCCAGCAGCCGCGAGGGGACAGGGGGGCAGCCCCAGCATTTT

abundance: -
d_gene: -
v_gene: TRBV5-1
j_gene: TRBJ1-2
CDR3aa: CASSLEAGAEAGYTF
CDR3nt: TGCGCCAGCAGCTTGGAGGCCGGCGCGGAGGCGGGCTACACCTTC

abundance: once
d_gene: TRBD2
v_gene: TRBV29-1
j_gene: TRBJ2-3
CDR3aa: CSVQRLAGGQDTQYF
CDR3nt: TGCAGCGTACAAAGACTAGCGGGGGGGCAAGATACGCAGTATTTT

abundance: -
d_gene: TRBD1
v_gene: TRBV6-1
j_gene: TRBJ1-4
CDR3aa: CASSGGGRGNEKLFF
CDR3nt: TGTGCCAGCAGTGGAGGGGGCAGAGGAAATGAAAAACTGTTTTTT

abundance: few
d_gene: TRBD1
v_gene: TRBV5-1
j_gene: TRBJ1-6
CDR3aa: CASSLEGQGGNSPLHF
CDR3nt: TGCGCCAGCAGCTTGGAGGGACAGGGAGGTAATTCACCCCTCCACTTT

abundance: -
d_gene: TRBD2
v_gene: TRBV5-1
j_gene: TRBJ2-2
CDR3aa: CASSSVAGGNTGELFF
CDR3nt: TGCGCCAGCAGCTCCGTAGCGGGGGGGAACACCGGGGAGCTGTTTTTT

abundance: -
d_gene: -
v_gene: TRBV7-3
j_gene: TRBJ1-5
CDR3aa: CASSFGRGQPQHF
CDR3nt: TGTGCCAGCAGCTTCGGGAGGGGACAGCCCCAGCATTTT

abundance: -
d_gene: TRBD2
v_gene: TRBV7-6
j_gene: TRBJ2-7
CDR3aa: CASSLISGEAYEQYF
CDR3nt: TGTGCCAGCAGCTTGATTAGCGGGGAAGCCTACGAGCAGTACTTC

abundance: -
d_gene: -
v_gene: TRBV15
j_gene: TRBJ1-6
CDR3aa: CATSRDPGRPGDNSPLHF
CDR3nt: TGTGCCACCAGCAGAGATCCGGGGAGGCCGGGGGATAATTCACCCCTCCACTTT

abundance: -
d_gene: -
v_gene: TRBV5-4
j_gene: TRBJ2-5
CDR3aa: CASSFSQTETQYF
CDR3nt: TGTGCCAGCAGCTTTAGCCAGACAGAGACCCAGTACTTC

abundance: -
d_gene: TRBD1
v_gene: TRBV6-5
j_gene: TRBJ2-7
CDR3aa: CASSFGQDLPKQYF
CDR3nt: TGTGCCAGCAGTTTCGGACAGGACCTCCCGAAGCAGTACTTC

abundance: -
d_gene: TRBD2
v_gene: TRBV28
j_gene: TRBJ2-5
CDR3aa: CASAAAGGKETQYF
CDR3nt: TGTGCCAGCGCTGCAGCGGGGGGTAAGGAGACCCAGTACTTC

abundance: -
d_gene: TRBD2
v_gene: TRBV5-1
j_gene: TRBJ2-7
CDR3aa: CASSPSGGGRYEQYF
CDR3nt: TGCGCCAGCAGCCCGAGCGGGGGGGGCCGCTACGAGCAGTACTTC

abundance: -
d_gene: TRBD2
v_gene: TRBV5-6
j_gene: TRBJ2-3
CDR3aa: CASSPTTSGPSTDTQYF
CDR3nt: TGTGCCAGCAGCCCGACGACTAGCGGCCCTAGCACAGATACGCAGTATTTT

abundance: -
d_gene: TRBD2
v_gene: TRBV29-1
j_gene: TRBJ2-1
CDR3aa: CSVGLAGQEWDEQFF
CDR3nt: TGCAGCGTGGGACTAGCGGGGCAAGAGTGGGATGAGCAGTTCTTC